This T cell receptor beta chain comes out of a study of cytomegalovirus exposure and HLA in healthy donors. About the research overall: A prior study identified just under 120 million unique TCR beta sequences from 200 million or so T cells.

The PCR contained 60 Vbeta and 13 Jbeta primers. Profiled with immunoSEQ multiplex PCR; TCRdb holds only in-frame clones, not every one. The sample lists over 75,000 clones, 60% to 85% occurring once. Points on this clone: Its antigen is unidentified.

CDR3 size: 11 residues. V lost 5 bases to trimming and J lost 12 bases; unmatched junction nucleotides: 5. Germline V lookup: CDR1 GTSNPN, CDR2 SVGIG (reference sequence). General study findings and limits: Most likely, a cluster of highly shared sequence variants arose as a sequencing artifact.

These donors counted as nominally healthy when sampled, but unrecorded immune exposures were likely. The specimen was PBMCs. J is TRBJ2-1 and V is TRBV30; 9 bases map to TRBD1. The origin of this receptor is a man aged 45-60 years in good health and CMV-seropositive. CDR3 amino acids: CAWGTGGVQFF. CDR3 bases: TGTGCCTGGGGAACAGGGGGCGTGCAGTTCTTC.